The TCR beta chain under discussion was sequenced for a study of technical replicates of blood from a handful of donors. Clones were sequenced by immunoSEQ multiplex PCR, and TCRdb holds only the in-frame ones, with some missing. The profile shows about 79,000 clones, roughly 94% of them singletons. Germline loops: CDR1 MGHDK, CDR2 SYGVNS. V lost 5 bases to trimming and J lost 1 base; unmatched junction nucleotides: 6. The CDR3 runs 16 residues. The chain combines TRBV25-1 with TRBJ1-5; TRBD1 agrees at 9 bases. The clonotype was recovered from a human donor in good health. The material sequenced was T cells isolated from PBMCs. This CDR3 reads CASSSGTGQSNQPQHF. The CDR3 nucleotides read TGTGCCAGCAGTAGCGGGACAGGGCAAAGCAATCAGCCCCAGCATTTT.